This T cell receptor (beta chain) was sequenced during a study of technical replicates of blood from a few donors. This CDR3 has 15 amino acids. Looked up from germline, CDR1 is MNHEY and CDR2 is SVGAGI. The V end was cut by 0 bases, the J end by 1 base, with 8 bases between. The data were produced by immunoSEQ multiplex PCR, yet TCRdb's version contains in-frame clones alone and is incomplete. The repertoire holds about 100,000 clones, 95% seen once, with 0.22% in the top ten. The sample was T cells isolated from PBMCs. V usage is TRBV6-5 and J usage is TRBJ2-3; D gene uncertain. The clonotype originates from a human donor in good health. The CDR3 loop is CASSYSGQGTDTQYF. CDR3 bases: TGTGCCAGCAGTTACTCTGGGCAGGGCACAGATACGCAGTATTTT.